One and the same sample provided the 17 T cell receptor beta chains below, sequenced in a study of T cell repertoires in cytomegalovirus infection. Their cognate antigens are unknown. TCRdb reprocessed the reads with MiXCR, giving one entry per CDR3 protein. Here the sample spans 50,000 or so distinct CDR3 sequences, about 20% being singletons. The sample consisted of PBMCs, sequenced either directly or after in vitro stimulation (not recorded which). The origin of the receptors is a human donor in good health (CMV status not recorded). Some clones in this sample may be carry-over from other donors' samples.

This clonotype has ten or more counts. V usage is TRBV7-2 and J usage is TRBJ2-1, with D possibly being TRBD2 (5 bases). The CDR3 is 13 amino acids. CDR1 is SGHTA and CDR2 is FQGNSA in the germline V gene. The germline V and J ends were trimmed by 4 bases and 6 bases, with 10 bases remaining between them. CDR3 amino acids: CASSSGVTNEQFF. The CDR3 region has the DNA TGTGCCAGCAGCTCCGGGGTGACCAATGAGCAGTTCTTC. Supplemented by reference TRBV7-2 and TRBJ2-1, the full variable domain reads GAGVSQSPSNKVTEKGKDVELRCDPISGHTALYWYRQSLGQGLEFLIYFQGNSAPDKSGLPSDRFSAERTGGSVSTLTIQRTQQEDSAVYLCASSSGVTNEQFFGPGTRLTVL.

The chain combines TRBV6-6 with TRBJ1-4; TRBD1 agrees at 7 bases. The CDR3 covers 15 residues. Trimming cost V 0 bases and J 6 bases; bases outside gene matches: 4. Germline V gene sequence: CDR1 MNHNY, CDR2 SVGAGI (reference sequence). The CDR3 loop reads CASSYSSGGDEKLFF. CDR3 sequence (DNA): TGTGCCAGCAGTTACTCCTCAGGGGGGGATGAAAAACTGTTTTTT.

This clonotype has more than one count but fewer than ten. This rearrangement joins TRBV5-4 to TRBJ2-1, with TRBD2 matching 14 bases. With V trimmed by 4 bases and J by 15 bases, 15 bases remained unmatched. This CDR3 has 16 residues. Germline V gene data show CDR1 as SGHNT and CDR2 as YYREEE (reference sequence). The CDR3 DNA is TGTGCCAGCAGCCCCGACCCGACTAGCGGGAGGGCCTTGGGGTTCTTC. This translates into CASSPDPTSGRALGFF.

This clonotype was found many times. This sequence joins TRBV7-8 and TRBJ2-1; the match to TRBD2 covers 10 bases. The CDR3 length is 16 residues. CDR1 and CDR2 from the germline V gene are SGHVS and FQNEAQ. V shed 0 bases and J 2 bases; nucleotides not matched to a gene: 1. CDR3 DNA: TGTGCCAGCAGCTTAGCGCTAGCGGGAGCCTACAATGAGCAGTTCTTC. This codes for CASSLALAGAYNEQFF.

In this sample, this clonotype turned up many times. The chain combines TRBV25-1 with TRBJ1-1; D uncertain. The CDR3 consists of 14 residues. Trimming left V 1 base short and J 5 bases short, with 11 bases between. CDR1 MGHDK and CDR2 SYGVNS come from the germline V gene. CDR3 loop: CASSESPGRTEAFF. The CDR3, as DNA: TGTGCCAGCAGTGAATCTCCGGGGAGGACTGAAGCTTTCTTT.

This chain links TRBV6-2 or TRBV6-3 with TRBJ2-1, with 9 bases fitting TRBD1. The CDR3 extends over 15 amino acids. V gave up 5 bases and J gave up 8 bases; unmatched junction bases: 10. Germline-derived CDR1 and CDR2 are MNHEY and SVGEGT. This CDR3 is CASSERDRASHEQFF. CDR3 DNA: TGTGCCAGCAGTGAGCGGGACAGGGCATCCCATGAGCAGTTCTTC.

CDR3 sequence reads: CSASNQGVHFSGANVLTF. Written as DNA, the CDR3 is TGCAGTGCTAGTAACCAGGGAGTCCATTTCTCTGGGGCCAACGTCCTGACTTTC. The rearrangement links TRBV20-1 to TRBJ2-6; tentatively, D is TRBD1 or TRBD2 (5 bases each). CDR3 length: 18 residues. V shed 3 bases and J shed 0 bases, with 18 bases lying between them. Germline lookup yields CDR1 DFQATT and CDR2 SNEGSKA (reference sequence).

This clonotype was seen a handful of times. The junction shows a germline mismatch at one end, possibly a read error. V gene TRBV3-1 combines with J gene TRBJ1-2; perhaps TRBD1 as D (5 bases). The CDR3 totals 14 residues. Per the germline V gene, CDR1 is LGHDT and CDR2 is YNNKEL (reference sequence). This chain's CDR3 is CASSQDYRSQEAVF. The CDR3 DNA reads TGTGCCAGCAGCCAAGATTACAGGTCGCAGGAAGCCGTCTTC.

This clonotype has ten or more counts. This chain links TRBV28 with TRBJ2-7, with TRBD1 identical over 11 bases. The CDR3 runs 16 residues. Germline V gives CDR1 MDHEN, CDR2 SYDVKM. Trimming removed 3 bases from V and 2 bases from J; junction bases left unmatched: 6. The CDR3 nucleotides are TGTGCCAGCAGTTTTGTTTCGGGACAGGGGGCCTACGAGCAGTACTTC. This encodes CASSFVSGQGAYEQYF.

This clonotype was found a few times. The chain uses TRBV7-9 and TRBJ2-5; D remains ambiguous. Germline V CDR1 and CDR2: SEHNR, FQNEAQ (reference sequence). The CDR3 is 14 amino acids. With 3 bases removed from V and 2 bases from J, the gap between germline ends came to 10 bases. The CDR3 bases are TGTGCCAGCAGCTTCGAGGTCGGACAAGAGACCCAGTACTTC. Its translation: CASSFEVGQETQYF.

CDR3 amino acids: CSTPGQGLYGYTF. CDR3 DNA sequence: TGCAGCACACCGGGACAGGGTCTCTATGGCTACACCTTC. V and J are TRBV29-1 and TRBJ1-2; 9 positions match TRBD1. CDR3 length: 13 amino acids. The ends lost 8 bases at V and 4 bases at J; junction bases unmatched: 8. Germline V gives CDR1 SQVTM, CDR2 ANQGSEA.

V gene TRBV5-6 combines with J gene TRBJ2-2; D uncertain. The V and J ends lost 4 bases and 7 bases respectively, with 8 bases between them. The CDR3 is 12 residues long. Germline V gives CDR1 SGHDT, CDR2 YYEEEE. Written as DNA, the CDR3 is TGTGCCAGCAGCAGCGCGAACGGGGAGCTGTTTTTT. It translates to CASSSANGELFF.

Judged by abundance, this clonotype is medium-sized. This chain joins TRBV7-6 and TRBJ2-1; 12 nucleotides line up with TRBD2. Germline V lookup: CDR1 SGHVS, CDR2 FNYEAQ. The ends lost 3 bases at V and 6 bases at J; junction bases unmatched: 6. The CDR3 is 16 residues long. Here the CDR3 reads CASSFSPSGGANEQFF. The DNA of the CDR3 is TGTGCCAGCAGCTTCAGTCCTAGCGGGGGGGCCAATGAGCAGTTCTTC.

The V gene is TRBV3-1, the J gene TRBJ2-1; no clear D. Germline loops: CDR1 LGHDT, CDR2 YNNKEL (reference sequence). Trimming removed 0 bases at V and 4 bases at J, with 4 bases between. The CDR3 length is 13 residues. CDR3 protein: CASSQERYNEQFF. CDR3 coding DNA: TGTGCCAGCAGCCAAGAAAGATACAATGAGCAGTTCTTC.

V gene TRBV5-3 combines with J gene TRBJ2-3; possible D gene TRBD2, 7 bases. TRBV5-3 is given ORF status, its function remaining uncertain. V shed 8 bases and J shed 0 bases, with 16 bases lying between them. The CDR3 covers 15 residues. DNA of the CDR3: TGTGCCAGCAGCACAGCGGGGACAAGCACAGATACGCAGTATTTT. It encodes CASSTAGTSTDTQYF.

This clonotype was counted at least ten times. This chain links TRBV7-9 with TRBJ1-2, with no clear D. Trimming took off 6 bases at V and 4 bases at J, with 9 bases between the two ends. Germline V CDR1 and CDR2: SEHNR, FQNEAQ (reference sequence). This CDR3 has 12 amino acids. The CDR3 here is CASSQEIYGYTF. The CDR3 bases are TGTGCCAGCAGTCAGGAGATCTATGGCTACACCTTC.

This clonotype has at least ten counts. The chain recombines TRBV11-2 with TRBJ2-1; TRBD2 matches at 7 bases. V lost 6 bases to trimming and J lost 0 bases; unmatched junction nucleotides: 8. The CDR3 is 16 amino acids. Germline CDR1 SGHAT, CDR2 FQNNGV. The CDR3 sequence is CASSLRGGSSYNEQFF. The CDR3, as DNA: TGTGCCAGCAGTCTTAGGGGCGGGAGCTCCTACAATGAGCAGTTCTTC. Full variable domain (missing parts from reference TRBV11-2 and TRBJ2-1): EAGVAQSPRYKIIEKRQSVAFWCNPISGHATLYWYQQILGQGPKLLIQFQNNGVVDDSQLPKDRFSAERLKGVDSTLKIQPAKLEDSAVYLCASSLRGGSSYNEQFFGPGTRLTVL.